This is a list of T cell receptor beta chains from one sample in a study of beta chain features in type 1 diabetes. Profiling relied on immunoSEQ multiplex PCR, and the TCRdb table lists in-frame clones only, not all of them. The table has 430,000 or so clones, about 10% seen once; the top ten hold 0.035% to 0.05%. Input material: naive CD4+ T cells from blood. Receptors originate from a woman under 30 in good health. Both conserved end residues are part of each CDR3. Fields, in order: CDR3 protein, CDR3 DNA, clone size, D gene, J gene, V gene. The D gene is left open where the match is weak. Size values are once, few and many counts, or a class for expanded clones, and some rows have none.

CDR3aa: CASSPDRVADTQYF; CDR3nt: TGTGCCAGCAGCCCAGACAGGGTTGCAGATACGCAGTATTTT; abundance: -; d_gene: TRBD1; j_gene: TRBJ2-3; v_gene: TRBV7-3
CDR3aa: CASSVRDPRTDTQYF; CDR3nt: TGTGCCAGCAGCGTCCGGGACCCTCGCACAGATACGCAGTATTTT; abundance: few; d_gene: -; j_gene: TRBJ2-3; v_gene: TRBV4-2
CDR3aa: CASSQAWNSPLHF; CDR3nt: TGCGCCAGCAGCCAAGCCTGGAATTCACCCCTCCACTTT; abundance: few; d_gene: -; j_gene: TRBJ1-6; v_gene: TRBV4-3
CDR3aa: CASSKQGYTGELFF; CDR3nt: TGTGCCAGCAGCAAACAGGGGTACACCGGGGAGCTGTTTTTT; abundance: few; d_gene: TRBD1; j_gene: TRBJ2-2; v_gene: TRBV7-2
CDR3aa: CASSSMAQAYEQYF; CDR3nt: TGTGCCAGCAGTTCCATGGCCCAAGCCTACGAGCAGTACTTC; abundance: few; d_gene: -; j_gene: TRBJ2-7; v_gene: TRBV6-5
CDR3aa: CATRAGTSGTDTQYF; CDR3nt: TGTGCCACCAGAGCCGGGACTAGCGGCACAGATACGCAGTATTTT; abundance: -; d_gene: TRBD2; j_gene: TRBJ2-3; v_gene: TRBV15
CDR3aa: CASSQSATGWCYEQYF; CDR3nt: TGCGCCAGCAGTCAATCGGCGACAGGGTGGTGCTACGAGCAGTACTTC; abundance: -; d_gene: TRBD1; j_gene: TRBJ2-7; v_gene: TRBV23-1
CDR3aa: CASSLNGGNTIYF; CDR3nt: TGTGCCAGCAGCTTAAACGGGGGAAACACCATATATTTT; abundance: -; d_gene: -; j_gene: TRBJ1-3; v_gene: TRBV7-2
CDR3aa: CASSLALFQETQYF; CDR3nt: TGTGCCAGCAGCTTGGCCCTCTTCCAAGAGACCCAGTACTTC; abundance: few; d_gene: -; j_gene: TRBJ2-5; v_gene: TRBV5-4
CDR3aa: CASNPSGQGTGELFF; CDR3nt: TGCGCCAGCAACCCCTCGGGACAGGGTACCGGGGAGCTGTTTTTT; abundance: few; d_gene: TRBD1; j_gene: TRBJ2-2; v_gene: TRBV5-1
CDR3aa: CASSLGRPRTNTEAFF; CDR3nt: TGTGCCAGCAGCTTAGGCAGGCCCCGAACGAACACTGAAGCTTTCTTT; abundance: -; d_gene: -; j_gene: TRBJ1-1; v_gene: TRBV7-2
CDR3aa: CASSQPTSGIYEQYF; CDR3nt: TGTGCCAGCAGCCAACCGACTAGCGGTATCTACGAGCAGTACTTC; abundance: few; d_gene: TRBD2; j_gene: TRBJ2-7; v_gene: TRBV14
CDR3aa: CASSLDRGPREQYF; CDR3nt: TGTGCCAGCAGCTTGGACAGGGGGCCTAGGGAGCAGTACTTC; abundance: few; d_gene: TRBD1; j_gene: TRBJ2-7; v_gene: TRBV7-6
CDR3aa: CASSDAEGLSNEQFF; CDR3nt: TGTGCCAGCAGCGACGCAGAGGGTTTATCCAATGAGCAGTTCTTC; abundance: -; d_gene: -; j_gene: TRBJ2-1; v_gene: TRBV25-1
CDR3aa: CASSVGTSGRYEQYF; CDR3nt: TGTGCCAGCAGCGTGGGGACTAGCGGGAGGTACGAGCAGTACTTC; abundance: -; d_gene: TRBD2; j_gene: TRBJ2-7; v_gene: TRBV7-9
CDR3aa: CASSLVHRASMNTEAFF; CDR3nt: TGTGCCAGCAGCTTAGTGCACAGAGCCTCAATGAACACTGAAGCTTTCTTT; abundance: -; d_gene: -; j_gene: TRBJ1-1; v_gene: TRBV7-2
CDR3aa: CAWSVAQAYGYTF; CDR3nt: TGTGCCTGGAGTGTCGCGCAGGCCTATGGCTACACCTTC; abundance: few; d_gene: -; j_gene: TRBJ1-2; v_gene: TRBV30
CDR3aa: CASSYSGLGPSYGYTF; CDR3nt: TGTGCCAGCAGTTATAGCGGTCTGGGCCCTAGCTATGGCTACACCTTC; abundance: -; d_gene: -; j_gene: TRBJ1-2; v_gene: TRBV6-5
CDR3aa: CASSTGRAGPDTQYF; CDR3nt: TGTGCCAGTAGTACCGGCAGGGCGGGCCCAGATACGCAGTATTTT; abundance: -; d_gene: -; j_gene: TRBJ2-3; v_gene: TRBV19
CDR3aa: CASSTVRGSEAFF; CDR3nt: TGTGCCAGTAGTACCGTTCGGGGCAGTGAAGCTTTCTTT; abundance: few; d_gene: -; j_gene: TRBJ1-1; v_gene: TRBV19
CDR3aa: CASRGTGVETQYF; CDR3nt: TGTGCCAGCAGGGGGACAGGGGTAGAGACCCAGTACTTC; abundance: few; d_gene: TRBD1; j_gene: TRBJ2-5; v_gene: TRBV7-9
CDR3aa: CASSANRQRNTEAFF; CDR3nt: TGTGCCAGTAGTGCAAATCGACAGAGAAACACTGAAGCTTTCTTT; abundance: few; d_gene: -; j_gene: TRBJ1-1; v_gene: TRBV19
CDR3aa: CASSVSTQETQYF; CDR3nt: TGTGCCAGTAGTGTATCAACCCAAGAGACCCAGTACTTC; abundance: -; d_gene: -; j_gene: TRBJ2-5; v_gene: TRBV19
CDR3aa: CASLDVHTDTQYF; CDR3nt: TGTGCCAGTTTGGACGTACACACAGATACGCAGTATTTT; abundance: few; d_gene: -; j_gene: TRBJ2-3; v_gene: TRBV4-2
CDR3aa: CAIRPDRGGDQPQHF; CDR3nt: TGTGCCATCAGACCAGACAGGGGAGGGGATCAGCCCCAGCATTTT; abundance: few; d_gene: TRBD1; j_gene: TRBJ1-5; v_gene: TRBV10-3
CDR3aa: CASSQPVDQETQYF; CDR3nt: TGTGCCAGCAGCCAACCGGTGGACCAAGAGACCCAGTACTTC; abundance: -; d_gene: -; j_gene: TRBJ2-5; v_gene: TRBV4-2
CDR3aa: CACRGTSTDTQYF; CDR3nt: TGTGCCTGCAGGGGTACTAGCACAGATACGCAGTATTTT; abundance: few; d_gene: -; j_gene: TRBJ2-3; v_gene: TRBV11-2